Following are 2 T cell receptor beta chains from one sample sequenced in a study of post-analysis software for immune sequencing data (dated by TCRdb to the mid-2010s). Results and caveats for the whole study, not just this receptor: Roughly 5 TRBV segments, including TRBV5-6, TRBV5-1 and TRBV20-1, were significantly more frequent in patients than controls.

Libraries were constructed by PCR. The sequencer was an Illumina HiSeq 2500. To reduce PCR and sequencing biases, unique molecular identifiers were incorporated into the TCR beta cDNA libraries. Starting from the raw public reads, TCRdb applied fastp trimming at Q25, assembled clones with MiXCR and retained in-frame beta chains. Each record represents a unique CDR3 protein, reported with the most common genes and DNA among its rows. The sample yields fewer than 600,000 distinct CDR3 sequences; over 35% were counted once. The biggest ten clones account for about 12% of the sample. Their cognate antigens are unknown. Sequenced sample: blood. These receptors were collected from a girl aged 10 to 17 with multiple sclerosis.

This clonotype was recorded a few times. CDR3 residues: CASSPWTGRDEQYF. The CDR3 nucleotides read TGTGCCAGCAGCCCCTGGACAGGACGGGACGAGCAGTACTTC. The V and J genes are TRBV7-9 and TRBJ2-7; 7 nucleotides align to TRBD1. Germline CDR1 reads SEHNR; CDR2 reads FQNEAQ (reference sequence). The CDR3 has 14 residues. V trimming: 5 bases; J trimming: 5 bases; junction bases outside the gene matches: 9.

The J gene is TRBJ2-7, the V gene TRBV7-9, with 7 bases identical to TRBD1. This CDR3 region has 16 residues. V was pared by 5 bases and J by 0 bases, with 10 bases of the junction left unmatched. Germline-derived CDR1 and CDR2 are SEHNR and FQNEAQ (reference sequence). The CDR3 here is CASSPQTGTSSYEQYF. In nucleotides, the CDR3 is TGTGCCAGCAGCCCGCAGACAGGGACGAGCTCCTACGAGCAGTACTTC.